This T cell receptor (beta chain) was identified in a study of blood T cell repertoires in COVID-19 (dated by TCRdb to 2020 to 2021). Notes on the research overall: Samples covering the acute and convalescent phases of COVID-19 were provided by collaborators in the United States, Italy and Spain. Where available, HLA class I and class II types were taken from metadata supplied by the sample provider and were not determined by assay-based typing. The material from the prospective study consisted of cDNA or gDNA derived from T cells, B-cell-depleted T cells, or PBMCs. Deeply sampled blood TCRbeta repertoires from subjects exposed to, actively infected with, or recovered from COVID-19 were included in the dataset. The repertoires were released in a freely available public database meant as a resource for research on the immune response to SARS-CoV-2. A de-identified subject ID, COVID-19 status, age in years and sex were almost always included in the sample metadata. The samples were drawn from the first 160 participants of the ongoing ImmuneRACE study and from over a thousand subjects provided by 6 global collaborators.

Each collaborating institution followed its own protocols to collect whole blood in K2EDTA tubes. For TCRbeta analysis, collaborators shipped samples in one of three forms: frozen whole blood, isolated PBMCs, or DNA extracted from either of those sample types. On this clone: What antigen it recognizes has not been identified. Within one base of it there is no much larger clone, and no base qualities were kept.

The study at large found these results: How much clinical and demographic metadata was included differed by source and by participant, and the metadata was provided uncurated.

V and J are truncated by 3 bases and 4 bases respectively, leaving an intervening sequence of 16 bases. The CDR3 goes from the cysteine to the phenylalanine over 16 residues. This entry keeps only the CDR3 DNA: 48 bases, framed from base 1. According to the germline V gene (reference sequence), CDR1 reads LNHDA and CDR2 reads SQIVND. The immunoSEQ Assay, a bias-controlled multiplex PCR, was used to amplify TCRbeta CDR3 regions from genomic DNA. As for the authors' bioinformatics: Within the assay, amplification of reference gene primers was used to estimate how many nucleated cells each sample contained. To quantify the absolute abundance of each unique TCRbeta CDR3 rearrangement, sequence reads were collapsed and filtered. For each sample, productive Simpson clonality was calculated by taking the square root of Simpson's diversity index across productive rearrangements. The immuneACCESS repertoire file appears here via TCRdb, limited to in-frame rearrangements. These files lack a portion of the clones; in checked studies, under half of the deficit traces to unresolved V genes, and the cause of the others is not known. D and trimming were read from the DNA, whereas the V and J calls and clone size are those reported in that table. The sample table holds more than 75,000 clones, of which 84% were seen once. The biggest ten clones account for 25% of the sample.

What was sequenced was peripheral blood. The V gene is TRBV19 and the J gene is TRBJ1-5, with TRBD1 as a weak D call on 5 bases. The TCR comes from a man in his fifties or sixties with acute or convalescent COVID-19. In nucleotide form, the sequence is TGTGCCAGTAGTATGGGGGGAGTACCTAGGAATCAGCCCCAGCATTTT. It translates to CASSMGGVPRNQPQHF.